At least ten counts were recorded for the clone carrying this TCR beta chain. Its antigen is not known. This sample is part of a study of T cell repertoires in cytomegalovirus infection. In germline, CDR1 is SNHLY, CDR2 FYNNEI. The ends lost 3 bases at V and 3 bases at J; junction bases unmatched: 2. The CDR3 totals 14 residues. General study results and limits: Of the TCR beta families, the public ones yielded a cumulative frequency that identified carriers of CMV plus the relevant HLA.

TCRdb passed the reads through MiXCR, listing each CDR3 protein once. The repertoire has some 130,000 distinct CDR3 sequences, approximately 9.2% of them found once; the top ten carry 9.5% to 13%. The rearrangement links TRBV2 to TRBJ1-5, with 7 positions matching TRBD1. The sequencing sample was made of PBMCs. The origin of this receptor is a human donor in good health (CMV status not recorded). Some clones in this sample may be carry-over from other donors' samples. This CDR3 is CASSDDRVNQPQHF. The CDR3 nucleotides read TGTGCCAGCAGTGACGACAGGGTCAATCAGCCCCAGCATTTT.